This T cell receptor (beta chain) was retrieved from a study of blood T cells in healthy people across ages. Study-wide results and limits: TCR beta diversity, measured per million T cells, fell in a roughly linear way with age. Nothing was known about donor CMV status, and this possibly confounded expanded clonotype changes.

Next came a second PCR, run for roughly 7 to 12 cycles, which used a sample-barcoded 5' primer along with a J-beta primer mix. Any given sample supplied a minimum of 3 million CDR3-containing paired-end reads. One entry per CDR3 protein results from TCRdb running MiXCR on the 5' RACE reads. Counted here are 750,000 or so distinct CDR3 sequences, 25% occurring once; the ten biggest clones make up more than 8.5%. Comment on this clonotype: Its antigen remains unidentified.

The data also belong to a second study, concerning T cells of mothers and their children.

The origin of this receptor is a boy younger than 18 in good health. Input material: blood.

For the CDR3, the DNA is TGTGCCAGCAGCACCCCGACTAGCACAGATACGCAGTATTTT. Residues: CASSTPTSTDTQYF. The chain is built from TRBV7-6 and TRBJ2-3, with no clear D. CDR1 is SGHVS and CDR2 is FNYEAQ in the germline V gene. This CDR3 is built from 14 residues. V was clipped by 5 bases and J by 0 bases, with 9 bases between them. Full variable domain (outside the CDR3, taken from reference TRBV7-6 and TRBJ2-3): GAGVSQSPRYKVTKRGQDVALRCDPISGHVSLYWYRQALGQGPEFLTYFNYEAQQDKSGLPNDRFSAERPEGSISTLTIQRTEQRDSAMYRCASSTPTSTDTQYFGPGTRLTVL.